A single sample gave rise to the 26 T cell receptor beta chains below, sequenced in a study of control samples from healthy donors and cancer patients. Sequencing was performed with immunoSEQ multiplex PCR; in TCRdb, only in-frame clones are kept and a portion is missing. The table shows about 150,000 clones, with approximately 93% occurring only once. The sequenced material came from blood. The source is a middle-aged man in good health.

The chain joins TRBV2 to TRBJ1-1, with 8 nucleotides matching TRBD1. The J segment lost 3 bases and the V segment lost 7 bases, leaving 7 bases of the junction unmatched. CDR3 length: 14 residues. Germline V gene sequence: CDR1 SNHLY, CDR2 FYNNEI. The CDR3 DNA reads TGTGCCAGCAAAAGGGACAGGTCACACACTGAAGCTTTCTTT. The encoded protein is CASKRDRSHTEAFF.

The rearrangement uses TRBV6-2 or TRBV6-3 and TRBJ1-1, with 9 positions matching TRBD1. CDR1 and CDR2 (germline): MNHEY, SVGEGT. The V and J ends lost 5 bases and 0 bases, in that order; junction bases with no gene match: 4. The CDR3 spans 15 residues. CDR3 residues: CASSRGQGMNTEAFF. As DNA, the CDR3 is TGTGCCAGCAGTAGGGGACAGGGCATGAACACTGAAGCTTTCTTT.

CDR3 amino acids: CASSRDRGKDTQYF. In DNA form, the CDR3 reads TGTGCCAGCTCGAGGGACAGGGGTAAAGATACGCAGTATTTT. The chain carries TRBV18 and TRBJ2-3; 10 bases map to TRBD1. The germline V gene encodes CDR1 KGHSH and CDR2 LQKENI. CDR3 length equals 14 residues. Unmatched junction bases numbered 5, after V lost 6 bases and J lost 5 bases. Full variable domain (rest looked up from reference TRBV18 and TRBJ2-3): NAGVMQNPRHLVRRRGQEARLRCSPMKGHSHVYWYRQLPEEGLKFMVYLQKENIIDESGMPKERFSAEFPKEGPSILRIQQVVRGDSAAYFCASSRDRGKDTQYFGPGTRLTVL.

The J gene is TRBJ2-7, the V gene TRBV4-1; no reliable D call. The germline V gene has CDR1 MGHRA and CDR2 YSYEKL. The CDR3 is 15 residues long. The ends were cut back, 0 bases at V and 0 bases at J, with 9 bases in the middle. The CDR3 nucleotides are TGCGCCAGCAGCCAAGAAACGGCCCTCTCCTACGAGCAGTACTTC. Its protein product is CASSQETALSYEQYF.

This rearrangement joins TRBV19 to TRBJ1-6; tentative D call: TRBD1 (5 bases). Germline values: CDR1 LNHDA, CDR2 SQIVND (reference sequence). CDR3 length: 17 residues. Trimming took off 0 bases at V and 2 bases at J, with 11 bases between the two ends. The CDR3, as DNA: TGTGCCAGTAGTATAGATGGGAGAGGGGCCTATAATTCACCCCTCCACTTT. Its protein product is CASSIDGRGAYNSPLHF.

This chain links TRBV7-9 with TRBJ2-1; no firm D call. Germline V lookup: CDR1 SEHNR, CDR2 FQNEAQ (reference sequence). The V end lost 0 bases, the J end lost 4 bases, and 7 bases lay between the germline ends. There are 14 residues in the CDR3. CDR3 nucleotides: TGTGCCAGCAGCTTAGCGGCCGGTTACAATGAGCAGTTCTTC. Translated, it gives CASSLAAGYNEQFF.

The rearrangement joins TRBV9 to TRBJ2-7; TRBD2 is a possible D gene (7 bases). Trimming cost V 0 bases and J 2 bases, with 21 bases left between them. The CDR3 is 18 residues long. In germline, CDR1 is SGDLS, CDR2 YYNGEE. This chain's CDR3 is CASSVASGGGGGPYEQYF. The CDR3 DNA sequence: TGTGCCAGCAGCGTAGCGAGTGGGGGGGGCGGGGGCCCCTACGAGCAGTACTTC.

A few counts support this clone. The chain combines TRBV5-6 with TRBJ1-1; D call uncertain. From germline, CDR1 is SGHDT and CDR2 YYEEEE. Trimming cost V 4 bases and J 0 bases, with 13 bases left between them. The CDR3 totals 15 residues. The CDR3, as DNA: TGTGCCAGCAGCGCGCCGAACTACATGAACACTGAAGCTTTCTTT. Residues: CASSAPNYMNTEAFF.

The DNA for the CDR3 is TGTGCCAGTAGTCTGAACCGACGGGAAAAACTGTTTTTT. It translates to CASSLNRREKLFF. The rearrangement joins TRBV19 to TRBJ1-4; D uncertain. Germline V gives CDR1 LNHDA, CDR2 SQIVND (reference sequence). Trimming took off 5 bases at V and 8 bases at J, with 12 bases between the two ends. The CDR3 loop spans 13 amino acids.

This chain connects TRBV5-8 to TRBJ2-3, with TRBD1 matching over 7 bases. The CDR3 has 15 residues. V was clipped by 4 bases and J by 3 bases; unmatched bases: 8. Germline V gene data show CDR1 as SGHTS and CDR2 as YDEGEE. The DNA for the CDR3 is TGTGCCAGCAGCATCAAAGGGGGCTGGACAGATACGCAGTATTTT. It specifies CASSIKGGWTDTQYF.

The chain combines TRBV3-1 (or the pseudogene TRBV3-2) with TRBJ2-7, with D hard to call. Germline V gene data show CDR1 as LGHDT and CDR2 as YNNKEL (reference sequence). V was trimmed by 4 bases and J by 6 bases, leaving 10 bases between them. CDR3 length: 12 residues. The DNA of the CDR3 is TGTGCCAGCAGCCGCCAAAATGTCGAGCAGTACTTC. Protein product: CASSRQNVEQYF.

The chain combines TRBV5-5 with TRBJ1-1, with D perhaps matching TRBD1 (5 bases). The CDR3 consists of 14 residues. Germline assignment: CDR1 SGHKS and CDR2 YYEKEE (reference sequence). V was trimmed by 0 bases and J by 6 bases, leaving 12 bases between them. As DNA, the CDR3 is TGTGCCAGCAGCTTGGGGTCCGGGGCCGCTGAAGCTTTCTTT. Its protein product is CASSLGSGAAEAFF.

CDR3 sequence: CASSAGQHTEAFF. The CDR3 DNA follows: TGTGCCAGCAGTGCCGGACAGCACACTGAAGCTTTCTTT. V gene TRBV6-4 combines with J gene TRBJ1-1; a possible D gene is TRBD1 (6 bases). Germline V gene lookup returns CDR1 MRHNA and CDR2 SNTAGT. This CDR3 comprises 13 residues. V dropped 4 bases and J dropped 3 bases, with 9 bases sitting between them.

The chain links TRBV4-1 to TRBJ1-6; 9 bases line up with TRBD1. This CDR3 comprises 15 residues. J gave up 7 bases and V 3 bases, and 4 bases lay outside the gene matches. Germline loops: CDR1 MGHRA, CDR2 YSYEKL. DNA of the CDR3: TGCGCCAGCAGCCAGGCCGGGACAGGGAATTCACCCCTCCACTTT. It codes for CASSQAGTGNSPLHF.

The rearrangement links TRBV4-2 to TRBJ2-3, with 9 bases identical to TRBD2. The CDR3 is 16 residues long. Germline V CDR1 and CDR2: LGHNA, YNFKEQ. Losses at the gene ends were 0 bases for V and 1 base for J; bases not matched to a gene: 2. CDR3 coding DNA: TGTGCCAGCAGCCAAGAGCTAGCGGGGCGCACAGATACGCAGTATTTT. Translation gives CASSQELAGRTDTQYF.

The chain links TRBV5-4 to TRBJ1-1; 7 bases are a match to TRBD1. The CDR3 is 14 amino acids. V lost 5 bases and J lost 4; bases outside the gene matches: 8. Germline loops: CDR1 SGHNT, CDR2 YYREEE (reference sequence). CDR3 sequence reads: CASSRQGEATEAFF. The CDR3 DNA is TGTGCCAGCAGTAGACAGGGTGAGGCCACTGAAGCTTTCTTT.

The CDR3 DNA sequence: TGTGCCAGCAGCGTAGAGGGGACAGGGCTGGGCTATGGCTACACCTTC. Its translation: CASSVEGTGLGYGYTF. The V and J genes are TRBV9 and TRBJ1-2, with 9 bases lining up with TRBD1. The J segment lost 4 bases and the V segment lost 0 bases, leaving 7 bases of the junction unmatched. Germline V gene data show CDR1 as SGDLS and CDR2 as YYNGEE. There are 16 residues in the CDR3.

As concerns this clone: Distinct nucleotide sequences in the sample also encode this CDR3. CDR3 sequence (DNA): TGCGCCAGCAGCCAAGGGCGCAGCACAGATACGCAGTATTTT. The encoded protein is CASSQGRSTDTQYF. This sequence joins TRBV4-1 and TRBJ2-3; unclear D gene. Germline CDR1 MGHRA, CDR2 YSYEKL. The germline V and J ends were trimmed by 1 base and 0 bases, with 5 bases remaining between them. The CDR3 has 14 amino acids.

The chain is built from TRBV11-2 and TRBJ2-7; perhaps TRBD1 as D (8 bases). V lost 5 bases, J lost 6 bases, and 17 bases lay in between. Germline V gene data show CDR1 as SGHAT and CDR2 as FQNNGV. The CDR3 consists of 14 residues. The CDR3 sequence: CASSPFTGGGEQYF. CDR3 nucleotides: TGTGCCAGCAGCCCTTTTACAGGGGGGGGCGAGCAGTACTTC.

This clone was detected once. The J gene is TRBJ2-3, the V gene TRBV27; TRBD2 aligns across 7 bases. The length of the CDR3 is 14 residues. Germline V lookup: CDR1 MNHEY, CDR2 SMNVEV (reference sequence). V was clipped by 6 bases and J by 0 bases; unmatched bases: 3. DNA of the CDR3: TGTGCCAGCAGCCGGGGGGATAGCACAGATACGCAGTATTTT. Translated: CASSRGDSTDTQYF.

V usage is TRBV10-3 and J usage is TRBJ2-7; D is undetermined. Trimming took 0 bases from V and 4 from J, leaving 4 bases between them. The CDR3 length is 12 residues. Looked up from germline, CDR1 is ENHRY and CDR2 is SYGVKD. CDR3 loop: CAISESGYEQYF. As DNA, the CDR3 is TGTGCCATCAGTGAGTCAGGATACGAGCAGTACTTC.

This sequence joins TRBV7-6 and TRBJ1-6; maybe TRBD1 (5 bases). The CDR3 has 15 residues. Between the trimmed V and J ends, which lost 5 bases and 7 bases, there was a span of 15 bases. Germline V gene sequence: CDR1 SGHVS, CDR2 FNYEAQ. The CDR3 region has the DNA TGTGCCAGCAGCCCCAGGGAGGGGAACAATTCACCCCTCCACTTT. Amino acids: CASSPREGNNSPLHF.

A remark on this clone: Other DNA sequences within the sample encode an identical CDR3. The chain uses TRBV18 and TRBJ2-3, with D uncertain. In germline, CDR1 is KGHSH, CDR2 LQKENI. This CDR3 region has 12 residues. Between the trimmed V and J ends, which lost 3 bases and 2 bases, there was a span of 3 bases. CDR3: CASSPITDTQYF. CDR3 in DNA: TGTGCCAGCTCACCCATCACAGATACGCAGTATTTT.

This clone was picked up one time. V and J are TRBV5-6 and TRBJ1-4, with D possibly TRBD1 on 6 matching bases. CDR1 and CDR2 from the germline V gene are SGHDT and YYEEEE. Trimming shortened V by 4 bases and J by 8 bases, and 21 bases separated the two germline ends. This CDR3 has 16 residues. The CDR3 region is CASSTGGRTGEEKLFF. The CDR3 DNA sequence: TGTGCCAGCAGCACCGGGGGCCGAACCGGGGAAGAAAAACTGTTTTTT.

V gene TRBV2 combines with J gene TRBJ2-7; weak D call: TRBD2 (5 bases). V was trimmed by 3 bases and J by 2 bases, leaving 17 bases between them. There are 16 residues in the CDR3. CDR1 SNHLY and CDR2 FYNNEI come from the germline V gene. The CDR3 DNA sequence: TGTGCCAGCAGTGAGCGGCTAGCCGGGATCGCCTACGAGCAGTACTTC. Its protein product is CASSERLAGIAYEQYF.

V gene TRBV6-5 combines with J gene TRBJ2-5, with TRBD1 matching over 8 bases. CDR3 size: 14 residues. V shed 6 bases and J 5 bases; nucleotides not matched to a gene: 8. CDR1 and CDR2 from the germline V gene are MNHEY and SVGAGI. This CDR3 reads CASSQDRARETQYF. The CDR3, as DNA: TGTGCCAGCAGCCAGGACAGGGCGAGGGAGACCCAGTACTTC.